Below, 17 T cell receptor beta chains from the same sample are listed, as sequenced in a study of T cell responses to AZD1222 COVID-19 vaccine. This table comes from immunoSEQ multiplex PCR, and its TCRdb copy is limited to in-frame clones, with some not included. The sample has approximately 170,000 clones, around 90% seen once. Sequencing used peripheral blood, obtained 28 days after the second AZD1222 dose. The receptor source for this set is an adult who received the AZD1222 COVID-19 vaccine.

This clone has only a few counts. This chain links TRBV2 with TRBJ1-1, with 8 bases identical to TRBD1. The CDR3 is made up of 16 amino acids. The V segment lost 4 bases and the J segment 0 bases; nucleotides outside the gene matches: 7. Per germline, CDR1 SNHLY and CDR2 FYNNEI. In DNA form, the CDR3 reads TGTGCCAGCAGTGCAGGGGGCCCCCTCATGAACACTGAAGCTTTCTTT. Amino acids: CASSAGGPLMNTEAFF.

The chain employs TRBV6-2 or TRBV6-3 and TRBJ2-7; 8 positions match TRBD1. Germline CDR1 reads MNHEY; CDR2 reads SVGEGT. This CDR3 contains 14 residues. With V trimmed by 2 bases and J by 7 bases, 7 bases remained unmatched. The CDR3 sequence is CASSYPTGVEEQYF. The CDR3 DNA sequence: TGTGCCAGCAGTTACCCGACAGGGGTGGAGGAGCAGTACTTC.

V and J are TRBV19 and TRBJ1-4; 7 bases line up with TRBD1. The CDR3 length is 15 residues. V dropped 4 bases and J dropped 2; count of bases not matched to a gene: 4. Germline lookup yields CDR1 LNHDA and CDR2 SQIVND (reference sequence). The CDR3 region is CASSSTGATNEKLFF. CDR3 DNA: TGTGCCAGTAGTAGCACAGGGGCGACTAATGAAAAACTGTTTTTT.

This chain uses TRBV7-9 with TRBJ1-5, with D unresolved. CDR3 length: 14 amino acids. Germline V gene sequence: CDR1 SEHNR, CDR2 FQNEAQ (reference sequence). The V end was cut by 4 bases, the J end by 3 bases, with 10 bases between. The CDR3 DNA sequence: TGTGCCAGCAGCTCGCGAGGGTCCAATCAGCCCCAGCATTTT. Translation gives CASSSRGSNQPQHF.

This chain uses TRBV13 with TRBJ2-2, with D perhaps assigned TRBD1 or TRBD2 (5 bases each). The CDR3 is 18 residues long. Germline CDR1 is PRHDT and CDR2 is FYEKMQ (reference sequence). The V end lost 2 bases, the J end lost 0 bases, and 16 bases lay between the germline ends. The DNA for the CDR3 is TGTGCCAGCAGCTTATTTGGGGCCCGGGGCCCGAACACCGGGGAGCTGTTTTTT. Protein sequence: CASSLFGARGPNTGELFF.

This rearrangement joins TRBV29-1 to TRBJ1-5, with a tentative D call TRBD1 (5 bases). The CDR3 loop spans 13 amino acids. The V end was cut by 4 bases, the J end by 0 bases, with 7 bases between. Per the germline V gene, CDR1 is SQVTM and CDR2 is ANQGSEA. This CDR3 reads CSVGGTSNQPQHF. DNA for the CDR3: TGCAGCGTTGGGGGGACTAGCAATCAGCCCCAGCATTTT. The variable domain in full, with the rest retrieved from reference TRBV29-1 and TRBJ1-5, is SAVISQKPSRDICQRGTSLTIQCQVDSQVTMMFWYRQQPGQSLTLIATANQGSEATYESGFVIDKFPISRPNLTFSTLTVSNMSPEDSSIYLCSVGGTSNQPQHFGDGTRLSIL.

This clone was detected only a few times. CDR3 residues: CASSRERGNSPLHF. The CDR3 DNA sequence: TGTGCCAGCAGCCGGGAGAGGGGGAATTCACCCCTCCACTTT. This rearrangement joins TRBV6-5 to TRBJ1-6; D may be TRBD1 (6 bases). Trimming removed 6 bases at V and 7 bases at J, with 13 bases between. In germline, CDR1 is MNHEY, CDR2 SVGAGI. CDR3 length: 14 residues.

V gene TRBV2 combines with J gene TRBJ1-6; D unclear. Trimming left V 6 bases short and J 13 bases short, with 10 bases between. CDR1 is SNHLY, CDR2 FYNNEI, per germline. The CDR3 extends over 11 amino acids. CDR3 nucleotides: TGTGCCAGCAGCCCCTCCACTCCCCTCCACTTT. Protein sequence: CASSPSTPLHF.

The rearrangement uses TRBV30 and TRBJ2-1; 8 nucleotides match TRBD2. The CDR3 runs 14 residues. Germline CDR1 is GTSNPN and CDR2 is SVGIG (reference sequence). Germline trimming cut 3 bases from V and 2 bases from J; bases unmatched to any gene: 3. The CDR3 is CAWRLRGAYNEQFF. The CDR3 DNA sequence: TGTGCCTGGAGGTTGCGGGGGGCCTACAATGAGCAGTTCTTC.

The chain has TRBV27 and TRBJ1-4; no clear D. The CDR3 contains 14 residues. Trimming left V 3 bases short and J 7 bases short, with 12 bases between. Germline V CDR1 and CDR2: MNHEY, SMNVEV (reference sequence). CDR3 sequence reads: CASSFGVLGEKLFF. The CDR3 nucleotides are TGTGCCAGCAGTTTTGGGGTGTTGGGTGAAAAACTGTTTTTT.

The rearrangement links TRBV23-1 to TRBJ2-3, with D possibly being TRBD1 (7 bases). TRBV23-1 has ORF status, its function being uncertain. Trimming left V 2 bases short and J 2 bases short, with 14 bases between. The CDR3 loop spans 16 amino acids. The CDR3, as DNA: TGCGCCAGCAGTCAAGTTGCAGGGGGGTACACAGATACGCAGTATTTT. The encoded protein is CASSQVAGGYTDTQYF.

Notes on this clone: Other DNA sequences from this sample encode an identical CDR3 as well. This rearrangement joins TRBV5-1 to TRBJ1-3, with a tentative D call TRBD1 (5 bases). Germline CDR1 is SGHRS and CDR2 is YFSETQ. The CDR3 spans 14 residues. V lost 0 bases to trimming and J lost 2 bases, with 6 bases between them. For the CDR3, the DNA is TGCGCCAGCAGCTTGGTAGGGGCTGGAAACACCATATATTTT. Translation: CASSLVGAGNTIYF.

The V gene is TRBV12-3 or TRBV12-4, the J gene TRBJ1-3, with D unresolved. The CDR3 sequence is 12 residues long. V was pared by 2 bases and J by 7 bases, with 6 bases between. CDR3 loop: CASSLPGNTIYF. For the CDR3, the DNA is TGTGCCAGCAGTTTACCGGGGAACACCATATATTTT.

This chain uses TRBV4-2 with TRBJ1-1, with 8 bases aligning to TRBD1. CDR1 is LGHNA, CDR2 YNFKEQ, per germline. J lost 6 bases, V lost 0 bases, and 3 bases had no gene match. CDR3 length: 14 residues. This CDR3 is CASSQDKDRAEAFF. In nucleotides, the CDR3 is TGTGCCAGCAGCCAAGATAAGGACAGGGCTGAAGCTTTCTTT.

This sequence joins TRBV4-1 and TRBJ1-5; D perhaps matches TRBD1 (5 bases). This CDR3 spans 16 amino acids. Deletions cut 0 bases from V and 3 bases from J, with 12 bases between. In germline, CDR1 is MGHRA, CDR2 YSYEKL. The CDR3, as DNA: TGCGCCAGCAGCCAAGAGGTGGGGCTTATCAATCAGCCCCAGCATTTT. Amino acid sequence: CASSQEVGLINQPQHF.

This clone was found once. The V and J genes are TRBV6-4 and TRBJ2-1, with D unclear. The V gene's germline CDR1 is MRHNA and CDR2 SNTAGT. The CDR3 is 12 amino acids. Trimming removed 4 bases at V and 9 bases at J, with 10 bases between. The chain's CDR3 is CASSVGVGEQFF. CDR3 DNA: TGTGCCAGCAGTGTGGGTGTTGGTGAGCAGTTCTTC.

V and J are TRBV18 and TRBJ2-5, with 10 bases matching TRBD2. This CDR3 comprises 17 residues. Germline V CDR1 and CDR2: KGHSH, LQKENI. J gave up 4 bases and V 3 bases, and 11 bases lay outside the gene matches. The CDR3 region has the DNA TGTGCCAGCTCACCGTTCTTGGCTAGCGGGGGTCTAGAGACCCAGTACTTC. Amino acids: CASSPFLASGGLETQYF.